Presented here are 25 T cell receptor beta chains from one specimen sequenced in a study of T cell responses to AZD1222 COVID-19 vaccine. Only in-frame clones appear in the TCRdb table, and some are missing; sequencing was by immunoSEQ multiplex PCR. The profile shows 100,000 to 120,000 clones, roughly 86% of them singletons. The sample was peripheral blood, taken on day 0 of AZD1222 vaccination. All receptors derive from an adult in good health.

The rearrangement uses TRBV28 and TRBJ1-1; the D is unclear. Germline assignment: CDR1 MDHEN and CDR2 SYDVKM. The V gene lost 5 bases and the J gene lost 0 bases, with 13 bases spanning the gap. The CDR3 consists of 15 residues. CDR3: CASSPQGGLNTEAFF. The CDR3 DNA sequence: TGTGCCAGCAGTCCTCAAGGAGGGTTGAACACTGAAGCTTTCTTT.

V usage is TRBV11-3 and J usage is TRBJ2-2; 13 bases map to TRBD2. The CDR3 spans 17 residues. V was clipped by 5 bases and J by 6 bases; unmatched bases: 9. CDR1 and CDR2 from the germline V gene are SGHNT and YENEEA. As DNA, the CDR3 is TGTGCCAGCAGCCCCTCCCGAGGACTAGCGGGGGCCGGGGAGCTGTTTTTT. This encodes CASSPSRGLAGAGELFF. The full variable domain, rest sourced from reference TRBV11-3 and TRBJ2-2, is EAGVVQSPRYKIIEKKQPVAFWCNPISGHNTLYWYLQNLGQGPELLIRYENEEAVDDSQLPKDRFSAERLKGVDSTLKIQPAELGDSAVYLCASSPSRGLAGAGELFFGEGSRLTVL.

The chain employs TRBV9 and TRBJ1-5; a weak D match, TRBD1 (6 bases). Trimming removed 0 bases from V and 1 base from J, with 11 bases in between. The CDR3 length is 16 residues. CDR1 is SGDLS and CDR2 is YYNGEE in the germline V gene. This CDR3 is CASSVGGGGSNQPQHF. The CDR3 coding sequence is TGTGCCAGCAGCGTAGGAGGGGGGGGGAGCAATCAGCCCCAGCATTTT.

V usage is TRBV6-5 and J usage is TRBJ2-2; no definite D call. Germline V gene sequence: CDR1 MNHEY, CDR2 SVGAGI. Trimming removed 6 bases at V and 5 bases at J, with 13 bases between. CDR3 length: 14 residues. DNA of the CDR3: TGTGCCAGCAGAGTACAGATTACTACCGGGGAGCTGTTTTTT. Protein product: CASRVQITTGELFF.

The rearrangement uses TRBV7-2 and TRBJ1-3; maybe TRBD1 (6 bases). Trimming took 2 bases from V and 3 from J, leaving 11 bases between them. The germline V gene encodes CDR1 SGHTA and CDR2 FQGNSA. The CDR3 runs to 15 residues. CDR3 region: CASSLSGAGGNTIYF. The CDR3 DNA follows: TGTGCCAGCAGCTTATCAGGGGCTGGTGGAAACACCATATATTTT. Variable domain in full (rest from reference TRBV7-2 and TRBJ1-3): GAGVSQSPSNKVTEKGKDVELRCDPISGHTALYWYRQSLGQGLEFLIYFQGNSAPDKSGLPSDRFSAERTGGSVSTLTIQRTQQEDSAVYLCASSLSGAGGNTIYFGEGSWLTVV.

The genes are TRBV2 and TRBJ2-7, with 9 bases fitting TRBD1. V lost 7 bases, J lost 2 bases, and 12 bases stayed unmatched. The V gene's germline CDR1 is SNHLY and CDR2 FYNNEI. This CDR3 spans 16 amino acids. CDR3: CASNQQQGAPPYEQYF. DNA for the CDR3: TGTGCCAGCAACCAGCAACAGGGGGCACCCCCCTACGAGCAGTACTTC. The variable domain in full, with the rest retrieved from reference TRBV2 and TRBJ2-7, is EPEVTQTPSHQVTQMGQEVILRCVPISNHLYFYWYRQILGQKVEFLVSFYNNEISEKSEIFDDQFSVERPDGSNFTLKIRSTKLEDSAMYFCASNQQQGAPPYEQYFGPGTRLTVT.

This chain uses TRBV7-8 with TRBJ2-5, with D perhaps matching TRBD1 or TRBD2 (5 bases each). Germline V CDR1 and CDR2: SGHVS, FQNEAQ. Trimming shortened V by 5 bases and J by 2 bases, and 9 bases separated the two germline ends. The CDR3 contains 13 residues. CDR3 bases: TGTGCCAGCAGCCGAGGGACGCAAGAGACCCAGTACTTC. It translates to CASSRGTQETQYF.

V and J are TRBV11-2 and TRBJ2-2; the D is unclear. The CDR3 is made up of 16 amino acids. CDR1 SGHAT and CDR2 FQNNGV come from the germline V gene. V lost 5 bases, J lost 0 bases, and 13 bases lay in between. CDR3 sequence (DNA): TGTGCCAGCAGCCCCGGCGCTACTGCGAACACCGGGGAGCTGTTTTTT. This translates into CASSPGATANTGELFF. The full variable domain, with the rest looked up from reference TRBV11-2 and TRBJ2-2, is EAGVAQSPRYKIIEKRQSVAFWCNPISGHATLYWYQQILGQGPKLLIQFQNNGVVDDSQLPKDRFSAERLKGVDSTLKIQPAKLEDSAVYLCASSPGATANTGELFFGEGSRLTVL.

The gene calls are TRBV24-1 and TRBJ2-3; tentative D call: TRBD1 (6 bases). This CDR3 contains 13 residues. V lost 2 bases and J lost 5, with 7 bases in between. Per the germline V gene, CDR1 is KGHDR and CDR2 is SFDVKD. The CDR3 region has the DNA TGTGCCACCAGTGATTCCAGGGGAGATACGCAGTATTTT. It yields the protein CATSDSRGDTQYF.

The V gene is TRBV5-4, the J gene TRBJ1-2; 12 nucleotides match TRBD1. From germline, CDR1 is SGHNT and CDR2 YYREEE (reference sequence). V lost 4 bases, J lost 2 bases, and 3 bases stayed unmatched. The CDR3 loop spans 15 amino acids. The CDR3 sequence is CASSPGQGANYGYTF. The CDR3 DNA follows: TGTGCCAGCAGCCCGGGACAGGGGGCAAACTATGGCTACACCTTC.

V and J are TRBV5-1 and TRBJ2-7, with 12 bases lining up with TRBD2. The V gene's germline CDR1 is SGHRS and CDR2 YFSETQ. The CDR3 runs to 17 residues. Germline trimming cut 3 bases from V and 1 base from J; bases unmatched to any gene: 8. The CDR3 nucleotides read TGCGCCAGCAGCTACCGGACTAGCGGGGAGGAATCCTACGAGCAGTACTTC. Translation gives CASSYRTSGEESYEQYF.

This chain links TRBV29-1 with TRBJ2-3; unclear D gene. The CDR3 loop spans 14 amino acids. Trimming left V 2 bases short and J 4 bases short, with 13 bases between. Germline CDR1 is SQVTM and CDR2 is ANQGSEA. DNA for the CDR3: TGCAGCGTTGAATGGCCGGTGGGTCCAGATACGCAGTATTTT. Translation gives CSVEWPVGPDTQYF.

The chain couples TRBV29-1 to TRBJ2-7; D unclear. Trimming left V 4 bases short and J 2 bases short, with 9 bases between. The germline V gene encodes CDR1 SQVTM and CDR2 ANQGSEA. The CDR3 is made up of 12 amino acids. DNA of the CDR3: TGCAGCGTTGTATCCATTACCTACGAGCAGTACTTC. Translation gives CSVVSITYEQYF.

The chain employs TRBV7-8 and TRBJ1-1; D gene unclear. V was trimmed by 0 bases and J by 1 base, leaving 9 bases between them. CDR1 and CDR2 from the germline V gene are SGHVS and FQNEAQ. The CDR3 covers 15 residues. The DNA of the CDR3 is TGTGCCAGCAGCTTAGCTCCAGACGGGAACACTGAAGCTTTCTTT. It codes for CASSLAPDGNTEAFF.

The chain joins TRBV6-2 or TRBV6-3 to TRBJ1-2; no reliable D call. Trimming removed 6 bases at V and 6 bases at J, with 17 bases between. The CDR3 extends over 14 amino acids. CDR1 and CDR2 (germline): MNHEY, SVGEGT. The CDR3 DNA reads TGTGCCAGCAGCGCGCCCGGGCCGAGGGATGGCTACACCTTC. This sequence encodes CASSAPGPRDGYTF.

The CDR3 is CSASLYGAPNSPLHF. CDR3 nucleotides: TGCAGTGCTAGTCTCTATGGGGCGCCGAATTCACCCCTCCACTTT. The chain employs TRBV20-1 and TRBJ1-6, with a possible D match to TRBD1 (5 bases). Trimming stripped 3 bases from V and 7 bases from J, with 16 bases between. The CDR3 totals 15 residues. Germline CDR1 DFQATT, CDR2 SNEGSKA (reference sequence).

This clone occurred once. J is TRBJ2-7 and V is TRBV7-2; D may be TRBD1 (6 bases). CDR1 SGHTA and CDR2 FQGNSA come from the germline V gene. The V gene lost 0 bases and the J gene lost 2 bases, with 14 bases spanning the gap. The CDR3 spans 16 residues. The CDR3 DNA reads TGTGCCAGCAGCTTAGCTTCAGGGGCTCATACCTACGAGCAGTACTTC. This sequence encodes CASSLASGAHTYEQYF.

The chain links TRBV19 to TRBJ1-6; a weak D match, TRBD1 (6 bases). Per germline, CDR1 LNHDA and CDR2 SQIVND (reference sequence). This CDR3 region has 12 residues. V was cut by 6 bases and J by 10 bases, with 10 bases left in between. CDR3 loop: CASRYQGSPLHF. The DNA for the CDR3 is TGTGCCAGTAGGTATCAGGGGTCACCCCTCCACTTT.

The V and J genes are TRBV7-2 and TRBJ2-1; D remains ambiguous. This CDR3 contains 13 residues. Between the trimmed V and J ends, which lost 5 bases and 6 bases, there was a span of 11 bases. From germline, CDR1 is SGHTA and CDR2 FQGNSA. The CDR3 region is CASSKQWANEQFF. In DNA, the CDR3 is TGTGCCAGCAGCAAACAGTGGGCCAATGAGCAGTTCTTC.

The chain is built from TRBV25-1 and TRBJ1-1, with D hard to call. Looked up from germline, CDR1 is MGHDK and CDR2 is SYGVNS. With 4 bases removed from V and 4 bases from J, the gap between germline ends came to 13 bases. CDR3 length equals 14 residues. The CDR3 protein is CASSAPGRVTEAFF. The CDR3 DNA sequence: TGTGCCAGCAGTGCCCCGGGTCGTGTCACTGAAGCTTTCTTT.

The rearrangement joins TRBV15 to TRBJ2-6; possibly TRBD1 for D (7 bases). Trimming left V 3 bases short and J 1 base short, with 13 bases between. Germline V CDR1 and CDR2: LNHNV, YYDKDF (reference sequence). The length of the CDR3 is 17 residues. In nucleotides, the CDR3 is TGTGCCACCAGCAGCCGACAGGGAGGATCTGGGGCCAACGTCCTGACTTTC. This gives the protein CATSSRQGGSGANVLTF.

V and J are TRBV6-1 and TRBJ1-5; tentative D call: TRBD1 (6 bases). Germline V gene data show CDR1 as MNHNS and CDR2 as SASEGT. The CDR3 is 18 amino acids. The germline V and J ends were trimmed by 1 base and 0 bases, with 16 bases remaining between them. The DNA of the CDR3 is TGTGCCAGCAGTGAAGTAGGAGGACAGAGTTATAGCAATCAGCCCCAGCATTTT. Amino acid sequence: CASSEVGGQSYSNQPQHF.

The V gene is TRBV2, the J gene TRBJ1-4; TRBD1 aligns across 11 bases. The CDR3 loop spans 17 amino acids. V dropped 6 bases and J dropped 0; count of bases not matched to a gene: 6. The germline gives CDR1 SNHLY, CDR2 FYNNEI. The CDR3 coding sequence is TGTGCCAGCAGACAGGACAGGGGGCGAACAACTAATGAAAAACTGTTTTTT. Translation: CASRQDRGRTTNEKLFF.

This CDR3 is CASSNFEKLFF. CDR3 in DNA: TGTGCCAGCAGCAACTTCGAAAAACTGTTTTTT. V is TRBV21-1 and J is TRBJ1-4. TRBV21-1 is given as a pseudogene. The CDR3 spans 11 residues.

This clone has just a few counts. The genes are TRBV11-2 and TRBJ2-3; 9 bases agree with TRBD2. After removal of 1 base from V and 4 bases from J, the junction contained 6 bases not matched to a gene. Germline loops: CDR1 SGHAT, CDR2 FQNNGV. There are 16 residues in the CDR3. This CDR3 reads CASSLVASGVSDTQYF. The CDR3 region has the DNA TGTGCCAGCAGCTTAGTTGCTAGCGGGGTCTCAGATACGCAGTATTTT.